These 11 T cell receptor beta chains were all obtained from the same sample, sequenced in a study of radiotherapy plus CTLA-4 blockade in lung cancer. Produced via immunoSEQ multiplex PCR; TCRdb's table is partial and in-frame only. The sample gives 55,000 to 80,000 clones, about nine tenths of which show up once; 40% is in the top ten. The input for sequencing was peripheral blood, taken from a patient treated with radiotherapy plus ipilimumab. The source of these receptors is a human donor with non-small cell lung cancer that progressed on radiotherapy plus ipilimumab.

The chain couples TRBV7-9 to TRBJ2-1, with 7 positions matching TRBD2. There are 15 residues in the CDR3. V was pared by 1 base and J by 9 bases, with 9 bases of the junction left unmatched. The germline V gene has CDR1 SEHNR and CDR2 FQNEAQ (reference sequence). This chain's CDR3 is CASSLERGSFTEQFF. DNA of the CDR3: TGTGCCAGCAGCTTAGAGCGGGGTTCTTTTACTGAGCAGTTCTTC.

This clone has only a few counts. The chain uses TRBV5-6 and TRBJ2-2, with 7 nucleotides matching TRBD1. CDR3 length: 14 amino acids. Looked up from germline, CDR1 is SGHDT and CDR2 is YYEEEE. The junction had 5 bases not matched to a gene; V was cut back by 4 bases and J by 5 bases. The CDR3 DNA sequence: TGTGCCAGCAGCCTACAACAGGGGACCGGGGAGCTGTTTTTT. Protein product: CASSLQQGTGELFF.

This clone came up once. The chain joins TRBV7-2 to TRBJ2-7; D is perhaps TRBD2 (5 bases). Trimming left V 8 bases short and J 2 bases short, with 10 bases between. This CDR3 comprises 12 residues. Germline V CDR1 and CDR2: SGHTA, FQGNSA. For the CDR3, the DNA is TGTGCCAGCGACGGAGGAACCTACGAGCAGTACTTC. This gives the protein CASDGGTYEQYF.

CDR3 nucleotide sequence: TGTGCCAGCACCCGGGACAGGGCCTACGAGCAGTACTTC. Protein: CASTRDRAYEQYF. V and J are TRBV5-4 and TRBJ2-7, with TRBD1 identical over 9 bases. The junction had 3 bases not matched to a gene; V was cut back by 6 bases and J by 2 bases. The germline gives CDR1 SGHNT, CDR2 YYREEE (reference sequence). The CDR3 spans 13 residues.

Points on this clone: One end of the junction does not line up with germline, which may come from a read error. The chain joins TRBV10-1 to TRBJ2-5; the D gene is possibly TRBD2 (5 bases). The CDR3 length is 13 residues. Per the germline V gene, CDR1 is WNHNN and CDR2 is SYGVQD (reference sequence). The CDR3 nucleotides are TGCGCCCGCAGTGATGGGAGCCAAGAGACCCAGTACTTC. This sequence encodes CARSDGSQETQYF.

This chain joins TRBV10-3 and TRBJ1-1, with D tentatively TRBD1 (5 bases). The CDR3 loop spans 13 amino acids. CDR1 and CDR2 from the germline V gene are ENHRY and SYGVKD. Trimming pared 4 bases from V and 4 bases from J, leaving 10 bases between. The CDR3 region has the DNA TGTGCCATCAGTGGGGGCATGGGCACTGAAGCTTTCTTT. Protein: CAISGGMGTEAFF.

In its sample, this clone was seen a few times. The V and J genes are TRBV28 and TRBJ1-1; the D is unclear. CDR1 and CDR2 (germline): MDHEN, SYDVKM. Trimming left V 3 bases short and J 11 bases short, with 10 bases between. The CDR3 runs 11 residues. CDR3 DNA sequence: TGTGCCAGCAGTTTTATTGGGAAGGCTTTCTTT. Translating it yields CASSFIGKAFF.

The genes are TRBV29-1 and TRBJ2-5, with 8 bases aligning to TRBD1. CDR3 length equals 14 residues. With 6 bases clipped from V and 1 base from J, the junction kept 7 bases outside the gene matches. Germline-derived CDR1 and CDR2 are SQVTM and ANQGSEA. In nucleotides, the CDR3 is TGCAGCGTAGCTCCCGGGACAGGCCAAGAGACCCAGTACTTC. Amino acid sequence: CSVAPGTGQETQYF. Full variable domain (outside the CDR3, taken from reference TRBV29-1 and TRBJ2-5): SAVISQKPSRDICQRGTSLTIQCQVDSQVTMMFWYRQQPGQSLTLIATANQGSEATYESGFVIDKFPISRPNLTFSTLTVSNMSPEDSSIYLCSVAPGTGQETQYFGPGTRLLVL.

The chain is built from TRBV29-1 and TRBJ2-3, with D unresolved. CDR3 length: 12 amino acids. V lost 4 bases and J lost 5, with 10 bases in between. Germline-derived CDR1 and CDR2 are SQVTM and ANQGSEA. CDR3 in amino acids: CSVVAMRDTQYF. In DNA form, the CDR3 reads TGCAGCGTTGTCGCAATGCGAGATACGCAGTATTTT.

This clone was picked up one time. J is TRBJ2-2 and V is TRBV11-3; 10 bases map to TRBD2. This CDR3 region has 15 residues. With V trimmed by 5 bases and J by 6 bases, 6 bases remained unmatched. Germline CDR1 reads SGHNT; CDR2 reads YENEEA. The CDR3 nucleotides read TGTGCCAGCAGCCGAGGAGCGGGAGGGTCCGGGGAGCTGTTTTTT. This translates into CASSRGAGGSGELFF.

The chain combines TRBV5-6 with TRBJ2-5; D call uncertain. Trimming stripped 7 bases from V and 3 bases from J, with 13 bases between. CDR1 and CDR2 (germline): SGHDT, YYEEEE. This CDR3 comprises 13 residues. The CDR3 spells CASREFEEETQYF. CDR3 in DNA: TGTGCCAGCCGTGAATTTGAAGAAGAGACCCAGTACTTC.